The entry below describes one T cell receptor beta chain. The antigen remains undetermined. Purity (above 98%) was reached by all sorted populations. Expressed TCRB transcripts got sequenced, as all isolated RNA was reverse transcribed. Generated by immunoSEQ multiplex PCR, the TCRdb table keeps only in-frame clones and is missing some. The data hold almost 350,000 clones, with 8% observed a single time. The data are from a study of beta chain features in type 1 diabetes. The study, taken as a whole, reports: More deletions and fewer insertions at VDJ junctions were seen in type 1 diabetes patients. Compared with healthy donors, patients appeared to share more similar naive, central memory and regulatory TCRB repertoires.

The J segment lost 8 bases and the V segment lost 3 bases, leaving 9 bases of the junction unmatched. The V gene's germline CDR1 is SGHDT and CDR2 YYEEEE. This CDR3 has 15 residues. This receptor was obtained from a woman aged 18-29 years in good health. Sequencing was performed on central memory CD4+ T cells from blood. This chain links TRBV5-6 with TRBJ1-4; TRBD1 aligns across 8 bases. The CDR3 region is CASSSLGQAKEKLFF. CDR3 nucleotides: TGTGCCAGCAGCTCCCTGGGACAGGCCAAGGAAAAACTGTTTTTT. Variable domain in full (rest from reference TRBV5-6 and TRBJ1-4): DAGVTQSPTHLIKTRGQQVTLRCSPKSGHDTVSWYQQALGQGPQFIFQYYEEEERQRGNFPDRFSGHQFPNYSSELNVNALLLGDSALYLCASSSLGQAKEKLFFGSGTQLSVL.